This note documents a single T cell receptor (beta chain) sequence. What it binds is not known. All of the isolated RNA was reverse transcribed, so expressed TCRB transcripts were sequenced. Generated by immunoSEQ multiplex PCR, the TCRdb table keeps only in-frame clones and is missing some. The table lists hundreds of thousands of clones, roughly 15% of them singletons. The data derive from a study of beta chain features in type 1 diabetes. Study-wide results and limits: Short templates might get an advantage during PCR, and this would be equal in patients and controls. The naive, central memory and Treg TCRB repertoires looked more alike in patients than they did in healthy donors.

Populations isolated by sorting all had purity greater than 95%. CDR1 is LGHNA and CDR2 is YSLEER in the germline V gene. CDR3 length: 15 amino acids. Germline trimming cut 0 bases from V and 3 bases from J; bases unmatched to any gene: 4. This sequence originates from a man aged 18 to 30 in good health. This chain connects TRBV4-3 to TRBJ1-2; 7 nucleotides match TRBD1. The sample comprised naive CD4+ T cells from blood. This CDR3 is CASSQDPGGDYGYTF. In DNA form, the CDR3 reads TGCGCCAGCAGCCAAGATCCAGGGGGAGACTATGGCTACACCTTC.